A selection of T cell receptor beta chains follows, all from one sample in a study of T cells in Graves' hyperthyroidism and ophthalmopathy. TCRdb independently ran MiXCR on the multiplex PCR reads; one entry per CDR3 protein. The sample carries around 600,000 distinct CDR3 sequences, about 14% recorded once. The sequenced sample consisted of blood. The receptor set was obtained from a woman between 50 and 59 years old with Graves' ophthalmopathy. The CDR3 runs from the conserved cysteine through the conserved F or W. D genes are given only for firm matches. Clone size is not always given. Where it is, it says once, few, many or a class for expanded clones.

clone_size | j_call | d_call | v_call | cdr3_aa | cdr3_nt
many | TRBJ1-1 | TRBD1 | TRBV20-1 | CSAGTGWGHTEAFF | TGCAGTGCTGGGACAGGGTGGGGTCACACTGAAGCTTTCTTT
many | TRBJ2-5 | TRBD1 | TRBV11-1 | CASSQQGTATETQYF | TGTGCCAGCAGCCAACAAGGGACAGCAACGGAGACCCAGTACTTC
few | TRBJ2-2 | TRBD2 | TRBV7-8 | CASSFSRGSTGELFF | TGTGCCAGCAGCTTTTCGCGCGGGAGTACCGGGGAGCTGTTTTTT
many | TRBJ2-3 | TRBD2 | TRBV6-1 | CASSYIIGLAGEDTQYF | TGTGCCAGCAGTTATATAATAGGACTAGCGGGAGAGGATACGCAGTATTTT
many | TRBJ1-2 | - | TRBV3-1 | CASSQGPAGYGYTF | TGTGCCAGCAGCCAAGGGCCGGCGGGCTATGGCTACACCTTC
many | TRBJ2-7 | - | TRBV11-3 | CASSLENLVYEQYF | TGTGCCAGCAGCTTAGAGAATCTCGTCTACGAGCAGTACTTC
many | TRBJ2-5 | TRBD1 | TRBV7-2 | CASRLDRGPETQYF | TGTGCCAGCAGACTCGACAGGGGGCCGGAGACCCAGTACTTC
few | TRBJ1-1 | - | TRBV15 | CATSRVPAEAFF | TGTGCCACCAGCAGAGTTCCGGCTGAAGCTTTCTTT
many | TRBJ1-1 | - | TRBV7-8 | CASSLRSANTEAFF | TGTGCCAGCAGCTTACGTTCAGCGAACACTGAAGCTTTCTTT
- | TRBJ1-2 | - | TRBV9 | CASSLTTRTGYGYTF | TGTGCCAGCAGCCTTACTACTCGTACGGGCTATGGCTACACCTTC
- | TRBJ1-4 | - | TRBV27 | CASSSIEDEKLFF | TGTGCCAGCAGTTCCATAGAGGATGAAAAACTGTTTTTT
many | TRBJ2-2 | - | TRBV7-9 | CASSRRGNTGELFF | TGTGCCAGCAGCCGCAGGGGGAACACCGGGGAGCTGTTTTTT
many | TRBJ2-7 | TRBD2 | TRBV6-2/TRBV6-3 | CASRTLAGGPSEQYF | TGTGCCAGCAGGACCCTAGCGGGAGGGCCTAGCGAGCAGTACTTC
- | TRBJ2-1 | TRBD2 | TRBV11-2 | CASSMPWGGSDEQFF | TGTGCCAGCAGCATGCCGTGGGGCGGGAGTGATGAGCAGTTCTTC
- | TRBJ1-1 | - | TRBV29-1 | CSVERGNEAFF | TGCAGCGTTGAGAGAGGGAATGAAGCTTTCTTT
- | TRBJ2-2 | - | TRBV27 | CASSLLQGTGELFF | TGTGCCAGCAGCCTGTTACAGGGAACCGGGGAGCTGTTTTTT
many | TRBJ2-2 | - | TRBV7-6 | CASSLNFLGGELFF | TGTGCCAGCAGCCTAAATTTCCTTGGCGGGGAGCTGTTTTTT
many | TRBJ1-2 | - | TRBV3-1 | CASSHLPTGTRRVSDGYTF | TGTGCCAGCAGCCATTTACCCACAGGGACCCGTCGTGTGTCGGATGGCTACACCTTC
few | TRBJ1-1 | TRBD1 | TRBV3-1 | CASSQDMGTGWLGTEAFF | TGTGCCAGCAGCCAAGATATGGGGACAGGATGGTTGGGCACTGAAGCTTTCTTT
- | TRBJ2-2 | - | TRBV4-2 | CASSQDHGTNTGELFF | TGTGCCAGCAGCCAAGATCACGGGACTAACACCGGGGAGCTGTTTTTT
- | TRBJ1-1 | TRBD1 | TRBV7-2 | CASRPGGAYTEAFF | TGTGCCAGCAGACCAGGGGGCGCGTACACTGAAGCTTTCTTT
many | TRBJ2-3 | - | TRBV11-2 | CASSWSDTQYF | TGTGCCAGCAGCTGGTCAGATACGCAGTATTTT
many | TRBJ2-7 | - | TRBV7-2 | CASSSGLALEQYF | TGTGCCAGCAGCTCCGGACTCGCCCTCGAGCAGTACTTC
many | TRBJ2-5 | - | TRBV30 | CAWSVQGNQETQYF | TGTGCCTGGAGTGTACAGGGTAACCAAGAGACCCAGTACTTC
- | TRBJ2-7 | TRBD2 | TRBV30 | CAWRDTTGTSPSYEQYF | TGTGCCTGGAGAGATACGACCGGGACTAGCCCTTCCTACGAGCAGTACTTC
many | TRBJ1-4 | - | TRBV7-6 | CASSLNEKLFF | TGTGCCAGCAGCCTTAACGAAAAACTGTTTTTT
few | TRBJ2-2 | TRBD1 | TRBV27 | CASSTDRVYTGELFF | TGTGCCAGCAGTACGGACAGGGTTTACACCGGGGAGCTGTTTTTT
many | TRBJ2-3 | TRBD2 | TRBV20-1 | CSARGRGSSGINTQYF | TGCAGTGCTAGAGGGCGTGGGTCTAGCGGGATTAATACGCAGTATTTT
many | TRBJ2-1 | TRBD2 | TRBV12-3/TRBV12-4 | CASSQLAGGYEQFF | TGTGCCAGCAGTCAGCTAGCGGGAGGGTATGAGCAGTTCTTC
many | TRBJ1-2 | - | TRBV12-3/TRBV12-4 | CASTQTVLGGYTF | TGTGCCAGCACCCAAACGGTGTTAGGTGGCTACACCTTC
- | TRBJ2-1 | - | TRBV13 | CASSGTGRRKDYNEQFF | TGTGCCAGCAGCGGAACAGGGAGGAGGAAAGACTACAATGAGCAGTTCTTC
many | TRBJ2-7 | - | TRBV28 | CASTDSPPYEQYF | TGTGCCAGCACTGACAGTCCGCCCTACGAGCAGTACTTC
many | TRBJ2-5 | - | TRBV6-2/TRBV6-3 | CASSYEGETQYF | TGTGCCAGCAGTTACGAGGGGGAGACCCAGTACTTC
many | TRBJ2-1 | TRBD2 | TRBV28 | CASSGREGYNEQFF | TGTGCCAGCAGTGGGAGGGAGGGATACAATGAGCAGTTCTTC
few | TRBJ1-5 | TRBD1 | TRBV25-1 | CASSETGVFGNQPQHF | TGTGCCAGCAGTGAAACAGGGGTGTTTGGCAATCAGCCCCAGCATTTT
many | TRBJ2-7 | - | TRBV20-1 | CSARETVRFYEQYF | TGCAGTGCTAGAGAAACGGTCCGGTTCTACGAGCAGTACTTC
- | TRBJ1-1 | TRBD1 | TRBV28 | CASQQGVTEAFF | TGTGCCAGCCAGCAGGGGGTTACTGAAGCTTTCTTT
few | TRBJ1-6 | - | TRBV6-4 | CASSDSWGNSPLHF | TGTGCCAGCAGTGACTCGTGGGGAAATTCACCCCTCCACTTT
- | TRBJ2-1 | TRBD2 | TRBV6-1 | CASSAAGGNEQFF | TGTGCCAGCAGCGCCGCGGGGGGCAATGAGCAGTTCTTC
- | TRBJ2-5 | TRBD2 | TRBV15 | CATSREPGLGTDETQYF | TGTGCCACCAGCAGAGAACCGGGACTAGGTACCGATGAGACCCAGTACTTC
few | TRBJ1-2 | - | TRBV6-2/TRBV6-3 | CASTRDGTYGYTF | TGTGCCAGCACCCGGGACGGGACCTATGGCTACACCTTC
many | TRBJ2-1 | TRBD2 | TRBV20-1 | CSAGENLAGLKYNEQFF | TGCAGTGCTGGCGAAAACTTGGCGGGACTAAAATACAATGAGCAGTTCTTC
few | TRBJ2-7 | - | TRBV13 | CASSLFGGTRAEQYF | TGTGCCAGCAGCTTATTTGGAGGGACACGGGCCGAGCAGTACTTC
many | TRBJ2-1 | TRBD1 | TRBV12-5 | CASGLVRGGTGYNEQFF | TGTGCTAGTGGTTTGGTAAGGGGAGGGACAGGGTACAATGAGCAGTTCTTC
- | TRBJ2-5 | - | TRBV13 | CASSLGSDSQETQYF | TGTGCCAGCAGCTTAGGATCCGACAGTCAGGAGACCCAGTACTTC
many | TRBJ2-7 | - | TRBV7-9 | CASTPYLDLYEQYF | TGTGCCAGCACCCCCTACTTGGATCTCTACGAGCAGTACTTC
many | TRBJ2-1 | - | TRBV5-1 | CASSLANGSPNEQFF | TGCGCCAGCAGCTTGGCCAACGGATCACCTAATGAGCAGTTCTTC
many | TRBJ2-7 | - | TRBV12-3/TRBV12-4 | CASSLRLGQQYF | TGTGCCAGCAGTTTAAGGCTAGGACAGCAGTACTTC
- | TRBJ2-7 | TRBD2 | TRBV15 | CATKDEREFPYEQYF | TGTGCCACCAAGGACGAGCGGGAGTTCCCCTACGAGCAGTACTTC
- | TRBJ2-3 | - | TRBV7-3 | CASSFGTLRGDTQYF | TGTGCCAGCAGCTTCGGGACTTTAAGGGGAGATACGCAGTATTTT
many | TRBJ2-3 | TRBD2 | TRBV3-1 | CASSQTLAGVADTQYF | TGTGCCAGCAGCCAAACACTAGCGGGAGTGGCAGATACGCAGTATTTT
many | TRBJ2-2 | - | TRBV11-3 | CASSPQGSVEGELFF | TGTGCCAGCAGCCCTCAGGGTTCTGTTGAGGGGGAGCTGTTTTTT
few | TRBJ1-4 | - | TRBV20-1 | CSAIFTRASTNEKLFF | TGCAGTGCCATATTCACAAGGGCATCAACTAATGAAAAACTGTTTTTT
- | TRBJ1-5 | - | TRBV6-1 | CASSPWGHRRNSNQPQHF | TGTGCCAGCAGTCCATGGGGTCATAGAAGGAATAGCAATCAGCCCCAGCATTTT
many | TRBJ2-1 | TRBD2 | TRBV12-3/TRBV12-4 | CASTRGLAGNEQFF | TGTGCCAGCACCAGGGGACTAGCGGGAAATGAGCAGTTCTTC
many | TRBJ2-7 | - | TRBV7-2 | CASSLGREQTYEQYF | TGTGCCAGCAGCCTCGGCCGGGAACAGACTTACGAGCAGTACTTC
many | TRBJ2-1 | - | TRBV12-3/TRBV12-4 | CASSLSGSLRNEQFF | TGTGCCAGCAGTTTGTCAGGAAGTCTACGCAATGAGCAGTTCTTC
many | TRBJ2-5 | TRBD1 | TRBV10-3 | CAISASGTDKETQYF | TGTGCCATCAGTGCCTCCGGGACAGATAAAGAGACCCAGTACTTC
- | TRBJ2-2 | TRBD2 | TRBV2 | CASTGTRSTGELFF | TGTGCCAGCACGGGGACTAGATCCACCGGGGAGCTGTTTTTT